These 8 T cell receptor beta chains were all obtained from the same sample, sequenced in a study of cytomegalovirus exposure and HLA in healthy donors. Amplification used 60 Vbeta primers and 13 Jbeta primers. Clones were read by immunoSEQ multiplex PCR, and TCRdb kept only the in-frame ones, dropping some. Of approximately 260,000 clones listed, roughly 91% are singletons. The source material was PBMCs. These receptors all stem from a girl aged 2-10 years in good health and CMV-seronegative.

The gene calls are TRBV18 and TRBJ1-1; 10 nucleotides align to TRBD1. The CDR3 consists of 16 residues. Per germline, CDR1 KGHSH and CDR2 LQKENI. Trimming removed 0 bases from V and 0 bases from J; junction bases left unmatched: 1. CDR3 protein: CASSPPGQGLNTEAFF. Written as DNA, the CDR3 is TGTGCCAGCTCACCACCGGGACAGGGGCTGAACACTGAAGCTTTCTTT.

About this clone: The germline gene is not matched at one end of the junction; a read error may be the cause. CDR3 DNA: TGTGCCAGCAGTCGTCCAGGGGCTTACGGGCAGTACTTC. As protein: CASSRPGAYGQYF. The J gene is TRBJ2-7, the V gene TRBV28, with a tentative D call TRBD1 (6 bases). Germline CDR1 is MDHEN and CDR2 is SYDVKM. The CDR3 is 13 amino acids.

This chain's CDR3 is CASRENTGPSGNTIYF. CDR3 in DNA: TGTGCCAGCAGGGAAAACACAGGGCCCTCTGGAAACACCATATATTTT. The V gene is TRBV6-1, the J gene TRBJ1-3; perhaps TRBD1 as D (6 bases). Germline V gene data show CDR1 as MNHNS and CDR2 as SASEGT. Deletions cut 6 bases from V and 0 bases from J, with 15 bases between. The CDR3 is 16 amino acids.

The chain couples TRBV4-2 to TRBJ1-2; 8 nucleotides match TRBD1. This CDR3 has 15 amino acids. The germline gives CDR1 LGHNA, CDR2 YNFKEQ. Germline trimming cut 0 bases from V and 4 bases from J; bases unmatched to any gene: 4. In DNA, the CDR3 is TGTGCCAGCAGCCAAGATCGGACAGGGTTCTATGGCTACACCTTC. This encodes CASSQDRTGFYGYTF.

The chain links TRBV5-1 to TRBJ1-1, with no clear D. Per germline, CDR1 SGHRS and CDR2 YFSETQ. V was pared by 4 bases and J by 1 base, with 14 bases between. CDR3 length: 15 amino acids. CDR3 sequence: CASSAGRKTNTEAFF. The CDR3 DNA reads as TGCGCCAGCAGCGCCGGGAGAAAAACGAACACTGAAGCTTTCTTT.

As concerns this clone: Other DNA sequences in this sample translate to the same CDR3. The J gene is TRBJ2-7, the V gene TRBV9, with D uncertain. Trimming took off 2 bases at V and 2 bases at J, with 11 bases between the two ends. CDR3 length: 14 amino acids. CDR1 is SGDLS, CDR2 YYNGEE, per germline. The CDR3 nucleotides are TGTGCCAGCAGCGTGTTAGCAGACCCCTACGAGCAGTACTTC. Translating it yields CASSVLADPYEQYF.

CDR3 residues: CASSISSGNTIYF. The CDR3, as DNA: TGTGCCAGTAGTATCAGCTCTGGAAACACCATATATTTT. V usage is TRBV19 and J usage is TRBJ1-3; no clear D gene. Germline values: CDR1 LNHDA, CDR2 SQIVND (reference sequence). Between the trimmed V and J ends, which lost 3 bases and 0 bases, there was a span of 3 bases. This CDR3 is 13 amino acids long. The variable domain in full, completed from reference TRBV19 and TRBJ1-3, reads DGGITQSPKYLFRKEGQNVTLSCEQNLNHDAMYWYRQDPGQGLRLIYYSQIVNDFQKGDIAEGYSVSREKKESFPLTVTSAQKNPTAFYLCASSISSGNTIYFGEGSWLTVV.

The CDR3: CASSQPGGQLGYGYTF. The DNA for the CDR3 is TGTGCCAGCAGCCAACCAGGGGGACAGCTTGGCTATGGCTACACCTTC. This rearrangement joins TRBV7-8 to TRBJ1-2; 7 nucleotides agree with TRBD1. After removal of 5 bases from V and 4 bases from J, the junction contained 13 bases not matched to a gene. Germline V gives CDR1 SGHVS, CDR2 FQNEAQ. The CDR3 sequence is 16 residues long.